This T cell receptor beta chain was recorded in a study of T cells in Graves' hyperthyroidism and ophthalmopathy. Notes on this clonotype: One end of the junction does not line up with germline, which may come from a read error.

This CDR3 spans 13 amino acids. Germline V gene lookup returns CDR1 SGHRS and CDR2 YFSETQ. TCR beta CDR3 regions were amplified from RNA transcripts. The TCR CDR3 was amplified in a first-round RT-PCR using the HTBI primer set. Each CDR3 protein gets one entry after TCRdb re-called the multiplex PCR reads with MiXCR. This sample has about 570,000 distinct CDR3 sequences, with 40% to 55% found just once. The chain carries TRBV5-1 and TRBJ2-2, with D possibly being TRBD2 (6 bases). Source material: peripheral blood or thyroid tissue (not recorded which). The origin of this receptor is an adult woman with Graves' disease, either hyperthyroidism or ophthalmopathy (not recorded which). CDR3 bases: TGTGCCAGCAGCTTAGAGACTAGCGGGGAGCTGTTTTTT. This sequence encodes CASSLETSGELFF.